These T cell receptor beta chains were read from a single sample in a study of vaccination effects on CD4 cells after COVID-19. For these receptors, no antigen is known. Sequencing was performed with immunoSEQ multiplex PCR; in TCRdb, only in-frame clones are kept and a portion is missing. The sample includes under 85,000 clones, around four fifths of them seen just once. Specimen: CD4+ T cells from PBMCs cultured with HCoV-OC43 spike peptides, collected after COVID-19 vaccination. The receptors shown here come from a human donor who received a COVID-19 vaccine. The CDR3 runs from the conserved cysteine through the conserved F or W. D genes are given only for firm matches. Clone size, where shown, is once, few, many, or a class for clones that have expanded.

.	.	TRBV10-1	TRBJ2-1	TGCGCCAGCAGTGAACTAACGTCCTACAATGAGCAGTTCTTC	CASSELTSYNEQFF
TRBD1	.	TRBV24-1	TRBJ2-5	TGTGCCACCAGTGATTCTCCGGGACAGGACCGAGGAGAGACCCAGTACTTC	CATSDSPGQDRGETQYF
TRBD2	.	TRBV5-6	TRBJ2-3	TGTGCCAGCAGCTTGGTCCGGCTAGCGGAGCCTACTAGCACAGATACGCAGTATTTT	CASSLVRLAEPTSTDTQYF
.	.	TRBV5-5	TRBJ1-2	TGTGCCAGCAGCCCGTGGGAAGCGGCTAACTATGGCTACACCTTC	CASSPWEAANYGYTF
.	.	TRBV27	TRBJ1-5	TGTGCCAGCAGTCCAGGGGCGAGGCAGCCCCAGCATTTT	CASSPGARQPQHF
.	.	TRBV30	TRBJ1-6	TGTGCCTGGAGTTTGAGAGGGTATAATTCACCCCTCCACTTT	CAWSLRGYNSPLHF
TRBD2	.	TRBV2	TRBJ2-2	TGTGCCAGCAGTGAAATAGCGGGGGGGTTAAGGACCGGGGAGCTGTTTTTT	CASSEIAGGLRTGELFF
TRBD1	.	TRBV5-1	TRBJ1-6	TGCGCCAGCAGCTTGGTAGGACAGGGTATGAATTCACCCCTCCACTTT	CASSLVGQGMNSPLHF
TRBD1	.	TRBV27	TRBJ2-1	TGTGCCAGCACCCACCGACCGGGACAGGGCAGGGATGAGCAGTTCTTC	CASTHRPGQGRDEQFF
TRBD1	.	TRBV6-5	TRBJ2-5	TGTGCCAGCAGTAGGGACAGGGCGGGGACCCAGTACTTC	CASSRDRAGTQYF
.	.	TRBV14	TRBJ1-3	TGTGCCAGCAGCCAAGAAACGCTAAACACCATATATTTT	CASSQETLNTIYF
.	.	TRBV14	TRBJ2-1	TGTGCCAGCAGCCTCTCTTGGGGTAGTCGCAATGAGCAGTTCTTC	CASSLSWGSRNEQFF
TRBD2	.	TRBV5-1	TRBJ2-3	TGCGCCAGCAGCTTGGGGGCTAGCGGGGCGGGAGATACGCAGTATTTT	CASSLGASGAGDTQYF
.	.	TRBV9	TRBJ1-2	TGTGCCAGCAGCGTATTAACAGGAAGAACTAACTATGGCTACACCTTC	CASSVLTGRTNYGYTF
.	.	TRBV18	TRBJ1-1	TGTGCCAGCTCACCTGTGCTCTCGAACACTGAAGCTTTCTTT	CASSPVLSNTEAFF
TRBD1	.	TRBV19	TRBJ2-5	TGTGCCAGTAGTCCAAGGACAGGGGGCAAGAAGACCCAGTACTTC	CASSPRTGGKKTQYF
.	.	TRBV4-1	TRBJ2-3	TGCGCCAGCAGCCAGGGAACCCCTAAGGATACGCAGTATTTT	CASSQGTPKDTQYF
.	.	TRBV28	TRBJ2-3	TGTGCCAGCAGTTTTAAGGAGGGGGCGCGGAATACGCAGTATTTT	CASSFKEGARNTQYF
.	.	TRBV24-1	TRBJ1-1	TGTGCCACCAGTAGTAGGGGATCGGGCACTGAAGCTTTCTTT	CATSSRGSGTEAFF
.	.	TRBV18	TRBJ2-2	TGTGCCAGCTCATTGACCGTTACGACCACCGGGGAGCTGTTTTTT	CASSLTVTTTGELFF
.	.	TRBV24-1	TRBJ1-1	TGTGCCACCAGTGACTCCCAGCGAGGGGATACTGAAGCTTTCTTT	CATSDSQRGDTEAFF
.	.	TRBV6-1	TRBJ1-1	TGTGCCAGCAGTGAGGCAGGGACCATGAACACTGAAGCTTTCTTT	CASSEAGTMNTEAFF
TRBD1	.	TRBV5-8	TRBJ2-3	TGTGCCAGCAGCTTGGGACAGGGGGTGAAGGGTACGCAGTATTTT	CASSLGQGVKGTQYF
.	.	TRBV10-3	TRBJ2-3	TGTGCCATCTCAGCATATGGGGGCACAGATACGCAGTATTTT	CAISAYGGTDTQYF
.	once	TRBV18	TRBJ2-5	TGTGCCAGCTCACCACAGGAAGAGACCCAGTACTTC	CASSPQEETQYF
TRBD1	.	TRBV24-1	TRBJ1-2	TGTGCCACCAGTGATCCGCGGACAGGGGGCCTCTATGGCTACACCTTC	CATSDPRTGGLYGYTF
TRBD2	.	TRBV5-1	TRBJ2-4	TGCGCCAGCAGCTTGACTAGCGGGGTAAACATTCAGTACTTC	CASSLTSGVNIQYF
.	.	TRBV19	TRBJ2-3	TGTGCCAGTAGTATCCAACCCCCGACTATACGCACAGATACGCAGTATTTT	CASSIQPPTIRTDTQYF
.	.	TRBV24-1	TRBJ1-4	TGTGCCACCAGTGATTCAGCTGGAGCGGACGGGATTTTTGGCGAAAAACTGTTTTTT	CATSDSAGADGIFGEKLFF
TRBD1	.	TRBV7-3	TRBJ2-5	TGTGCCAGCAGCTTCGGGACAGGGGTTCTGGAGACCCAGTACTTC	CASSFGTGVLETQYF
TRBD2	.	TRBV5-1	TRBJ2-5	TGCGCCAGCAGGGATTCAGCGGGACAAGAGACCCAGTACTTC	CASRDSAGQETQYF
TRBD2	.	TRBV5-1	TRBJ2-1	TGCGCCAGCAGCTTGGAGGCTAGCGGGTTCTACAATGAGCAGTTCTTC	CASSLEASGFYNEQFF
TRBD1	.	TRBV6-6	TRBJ1-5	TGTGCCAGCAGAGGGGACAGGTATCAGCCCCAGCATTTT	CASRGDRYQPQHF
TRBD1	.	TRBV27	TRBJ2-4	TGTGCCAGCAGCCTGGACAGGCTAGCCAAAAACATTCAGTACTTC	CASSLDRLAKNIQYF
.	.	TRBV19	TRBJ2-1	TGTGCCAGTAGAAACCAGGAGAGCTCCTACAATGAGCAGTTCTTC	CASRNQESSYNEQFF
.	.	TRBV10-3	TRBJ1-6	TGTGCCATCAGTGAGAGGGAGGGGAATAATTCACCCCTCCACTTT	CAISEREGNNSPLHF
.	.	TRBV4-1	TRBJ1-3	TGCGCCAGCAGCCAAGATTCCAGGGGACGAGACACCATATATTTT	CASSQDSRGRDTIYF
TRBD1	.	TRBV5-1	TRBJ1-6	TGCGCCAGCAGCTTTGGGGACGGGACAGGGGTTAATTCACCCCTCCACTTT	CASSFGDGTGVNSPLHF
TRBD2	few	TRBV19	TRBJ2-1	TGTGCCAGTAGTATAGATGGACTAGCGGATACTTACAATGAGCAGTTCTTC	CASSIDGLADTYNEQFF
.	few	TRBV2	TRBJ2-2	TGTGCCAGCACAGGACTACCGTCGAACACCGGGGAGCTGTTTTTT	CASTGLPSNTGELFF